These 29 T cell receptor beta chains originate from one sample sequenced in a study of CD8+ T cells in alopecia areata. cDNA prepared by RNA extraction and subsequent reverse transcription served as the template for sequencing. Assay: immunoSEQ multiplex PCR; the TCRdb copy retains only in-frame clones and omits some. Of around 180,000 clones in the sample, less than 70% were seen once. Treatment here: oral pan-JAK inhibitor, 5-10 mg twice daily. Sequenced material: CD4+ T cells sorted from blood, taken between weeks 49 and 50, from a patient treated with tofacitinib. All receptors come from a human donor with alopecia areata.

This clone was picked up one time. The chain joins TRBV7-2 to TRBJ1-2; possibly TRBD1 for D (5 bases). Trimming took off 2 bases at V and 4 bases at J, with 14 bases between the two ends. The CDR3 totals 15 residues. Germline CDR1 SGHTA, CDR2 FQGNSA. The CDR3 region has the DNA TGTGCCAGCAGCTTAATGCGGGGGGTCCGCTATGGCTACACCTTC. Its protein product is CASSLMRGVRYGYTF.

This CDR3 reads CASSSLQGYEQYF. The CDR3 DNA reads as TGTGCCAGCTCGAGCCTACAGGGATACGAGCAGTACTTC. The chain carries TRBV18 and TRBJ2-7; maybe TRBD1 (6 bases). From germline, CDR1 is KGHSH and CDR2 LQKENI. V lost 6 bases and J 4 bases, leaving 13 bases between the germline ends. The CDR3 has 13 residues.

This chain connects TRBV19 to TRBJ2-2, with D perhaps TRBD2 (5 bases). Trimming shortened V by 6 bases and J by 6 bases, and 14 bases separated the two germline ends. Per the germline V gene, CDR1 is LNHDA and CDR2 is SQIVND (reference sequence). The CDR3 has 14 residues. CDR3 sequence (DNA): TGTGCCAGTAGCCCCGCGGGCAGTGCCGGGGAGCTGTTTTTT. Its translation: CASSPAGSAGELFF.

The V call is TRBV7-8, the J call TRBJ2-3, with unresolved D. In germline, CDR1 is SGHVS, CDR2 FQNEAQ. The CDR3 loop spans 14 amino acids. V lost 3 bases and J 6 bases, leaving 13 bases between the germline ends. The DNA for the CDR3 is TGTGCCAGCAGCTTTACTCACGACGGGGATACGCAGTATTTT. It specifies CASSFTHDGDTQYF.

The table lists this clone with a few counts. This sequence joins TRBV6-1 and TRBJ2-7; no clear D gene. V lost 2 bases, J lost 5 bases, and 4 bases lay in between. This CDR3 contains 11 residues. Germline loops: CDR1 MNHNS, CDR2 SASEGT. CDR3 sequence reads: CASSEINEQYF. CDR3 coding DNA: TGTGCCAGCAGTGAAATTAACGAGCAGTACTTC.

The CDR3 is CAWSVVGTGGRYGYTF. DNA for the CDR3: TGTGCCTGGAGTGTCGTCGGGACAGGGGGACGTTATGGCTACACCTTC. The rearrangement links TRBV30 to TRBJ1-2; 11 positions agree with TRBD1. Per germline, CDR1 GTSNPN and CDR2 SVGIG (reference sequence). This CDR3 has 16 residues. V was clipped by 0 bases and J by 5 bases; unmatched bases: 8.

The gene calls are TRBV29-1 and TRBJ2-7; D tentatively fits TRBD1 or TRBD2 (6 bases each). CDR1 SQVTM and CDR2 ANQGSEA come from the germline V gene. V was pared by 4 bases and J by 5 bases, with 12 bases between. CDR3 length: 12 residues. CDR3 loop: CSVARGVDEQYF. For the CDR3, the DNA is TGCAGCGTTGCAAGGGGGGTTGACGAGCAGTACTTC.

Here the CDR3 DNA reads TGTGCCTGGAGTGTTTCGGGGTGGGGAGCTTTCTTT. Protein: CAWSVSGWGAFF. J is TRBJ1-1 and V is TRBV30; D call uncertain. The germline V gene encodes CDR1 GTSNPN and CDR2 SVGIG (reference sequence). The V end was cut by 0 bases, the J end by 10 bases, with 12 bases between. The CDR3 totals 12 residues.

The genes are TRBV29-1 and TRBJ2-1; D ambiguous. Germline loops: CDR1 SQVTM, CDR2 ANQGSEA. CDR3 length: 10 residues. V lost 5 bases and J 8 bases, leaving 7 bases between the germline ends. The chain's CDR3 is CSVSFDEQFF. In nucleotides, the CDR3 is TGCAGCGTTAGTTTCGATGAGCAGTTCTTC.

This clone appeared a few times. The chain uses TRBV14 and TRBJ2-2; 7 nucleotides line up with TRBD1. There are 15 residues in the CDR3. V shed 4 bases and J 3 bases; nucleotides not matched to a gene: 5. Germline V gene data show CDR1 as SGHDN and CDR2 as FVKESK. The CDR3 loop is CASSRWDRDTGELFF. The CDR3 DNA sequence: TGTGCCAGCAGCCGATGGGACAGAGACACCGGGGAGCTGTTTTTT.

This chain joins TRBV5-1 and TRBJ2-7, with 9 bases matching TRBD1. The CDR3 runs to 14 residues. After removal of 3 bases from V and 4 bases from J, the junction contained 5 bases not matched to a gene. Germline assignment: CDR1 SGHRS and CDR2 YFSETQ. The CDR3 is CASSSRTGEYEQYF. For the CDR3, the DNA is TGCGCCAGCAGCTCCCGGACAGGGGAATACGAGCAGTACTTC.

This clone occurred a few times. The chain carries TRBV29-1 and TRBJ2-5; D unresolved. V lost 3 bases and J 3 bases, leaving 5 bases between the germline ends. This CDR3 contains 11 residues. Germline V gene sequence: CDR1 SQVTM, CDR2 ANQGSEA. CDR3 sequence reads: CSVEMEETQYF. CDR3 bases: TGCAGCGTTGAGATGGAAGAGACCCAGTACTTC. Filled out from reference TRBV29-1 and TRBJ2-5, the complete variable domain reads SAVISQKPSRDICQRGTSLTIQCQVDSQVTMMFWYRQQPGQSLTLIATANQGSEATYESGFVIDKFPISRPNLTFSTLTVSNMSPEDSSIYLCSVEMEETQYFGPGTRLLVL.

V usage is TRBV7-2 and J usage is TRBJ1-1, with D unresolved. The CDR3 runs to 13 residues. Trimming pared 5 bases from V and 11 bases from J, leaving 18 bases between. Germline V lookup: CDR1 SGHTA, CDR2 FQGNSA. Written as DNA, the CDR3 is TGTGCCAGCAGCATCGGTCCCCGAGAAACGGCTTTCTTT. Encoded protein: CASSIGPRETAFF.

The count of this clone is one. The rearrangement uses TRBV30 and TRBJ1-6; D is uncertain. The CDR3 sequence is 16 residues long. V was cut by 4 bases and J by 0 bases, with 13 bases left in between. Germline-derived CDR1 and CDR2 are GTSNPN and SVGIG (reference sequence). CDR3 protein: CAWIPDTRSYNSPLHF. CDR3 coding DNA: TGTGCCTGGATTCCAGACACTCGCTCCTATAATTCACCCCTCCACTTT.

The chain joins TRBV29-1 to TRBJ2-2, with 13 bases that match TRBD2. The germline gives CDR1 SQVTM, CDR2 ANQGSEA. CDR3 size: 15 residues. V was clipped by 7 bases and J by 6 bases; unmatched bases: 8. The CDR3 coding sequence is TGCAGCGCCCAAACTAGCGGGGGGGCTGCCGGGGAGCTGTTTTTT. Translation: CSAQTSGGAAGELFF.

J is TRBJ1-2 and V is TRBV30; D unclear. The V end lost 4 bases, the J end lost 8 bases, and 20 bases lay between the germline ends. Germline lookup yields CDR1 GTSNPN and CDR2 SVGIG (reference sequence). The CDR3 is made up of 14 amino acids. The CDR3 region is CAWTPGLGNSGYTF. The CDR3 coding sequence is TGTGCCTGGACCCCCGGTCTAGGGAATTCGGGCTACACCTTC.

CDR3: CASSTGPYGYTF. DNA of the CDR3: TGTGCCAGCAGTACAGGACCCTATGGCTACACCTTC. This rearrangement joins TRBV6-1 to TRBJ1-2; maybe TRBD1 (5 bases). The CDR3 sequence is 12 residues long. V dropped 5 bases and J dropped 4 bases, with 8 bases sitting between them. The V gene's germline CDR1 is MNHNS and CDR2 SASEGT.

This sequence joins TRBV30 and TRBJ2-1; 7 bases fit TRBD1. Looked up from germline, CDR1 is GTSNPN and CDR2 is SVGIG (reference sequence). CDR3 length: 15 residues. V trimming: 4 bases; J trimming: 3 bases; junction bases outside the gene matches: 9. CDR3 region: CAWNLQDRRYNEQFF. CDR3 DNA: TGTGCCTGGAATTTGCAGGACAGGCGCTACAATGAGCAGTTCTTC.

The V and J genes are TRBV29-1 and TRBJ1-2; D not resolved. The CDR3 is 12 amino acids. Germline V gives CDR1 SQVTM, CDR2 ANQGSEA. The ends were cut back, 4 bases at V and 3 bases at J, with 9 bases in the middle. CDR3 bases: TGCAGCGTTGTTAACACAGACTATGGCTACACCTTC. Its translation is CSVVNTDYGYTF.

V usage is TRBV5-4 and J usage is TRBJ2-2; 12 bases are a match to TRBD2. Germline assignment: CDR1 SGHNT and CDR2 YYREEE (reference sequence). This CDR3 is 16 amino acids long. Trimming at V came to 5 bases and at J to 7 bases, leaving 9 bases not matched to a gene. DNA of the CDR3: TGTGCCAGCAGTTCTCTAGCGGGGGGGCCCCTCGGGGAGCTGTTTTTT. This sequence encodes CASSSLAGGPLGELFF. Variable domain in full (rest from reference TRBV5-4 and TRBJ2-2): ETGVTQSPTHLIKTRGQQVTLRCSSQSGHNTVSWYQQALGQGPQFIFQYYREEENGRGNFPPRFSGLQFPNYSSELNVNALELDDSALYLCASSSLAGGPLGELFFGEGSRLTVL.

The chain carries TRBV25-1 and TRBJ1-1; maybe TRBD1 (6 bases). Germline CDR1 MGHDK, CDR2 SYGVNS. The CDR3 is 13 residues long. V lost 6 bases to trimming and J lost 1 base, with 9 bases between them. The CDR3 reads CASRETGNTEAFF. The CDR3 nucleotides read TGTGCCAGCAGGGAGACAGGGAACACTGAAGCTTTCTTT.

The chain carries TRBV29-1 and TRBJ2-7; 10 bases line up with TRBD2. CDR1 and CDR2 (germline): SQVTM, ANQGSEA. J was trimmed by 2 bases and V by 1 base; bases with no gene match: 2. The length of the CDR3 is 14 residues. CDR3 coding DNA: TGCAGCGTTGAAGGTAGCGGGGGGCCCTACGAGCAGTACTTC. Translation gives CSVEGSGGPYEQYF.

The V and J genes are TRBV30 and TRBJ2-5, with D tentatively TRBD1 or TRBD2 (6 bases each). This CDR3 has 13 amino acids. V dropped 1 base and J dropped 10 bases, with 16 bases sitting between them. Germline loops: CDR1 GTSNPN, CDR2 SVGIG (reference sequence). CDR3 in amino acids: CAWSAGTPGDQYF. The DNA for the CDR3 is TGTGCCTGGAGTGCAGGGACTCCAGGGGACCAGTACTTC.

The chain joins TRBV6-5 to TRBJ1-2, with 7 positions matching TRBD1. CDR1 MNHEY and CDR2 SVGAGI come from the germline V gene. The junction had 2 bases not matched to a gene; V was cut back by 3 bases and J by 4 bases. This CDR3 has 13 residues. CDR3 protein: CASSYRTGYGYTF. The CDR3 nucleotides are TGTGCCAGCAGTTATCGGACAGGCTATGGCTACACCTTC.

V gene TRBV30 combines with J gene TRBJ1-3, with D possibly matching TRBD1 (6 bases). The CDR3 covers 13 residues. The germline V and J ends were trimmed by 2 bases and 4 bases, with 9 bases remaining between them. Per germline, CDR1 GTSNPN and CDR2 SVGIG (reference sequence). The CDR3 DNA is TGTGCCTGGAGTTCGGGGGGCGGAAACACCATATATTTT. Amino acids: CAWSSGGGNTIYF.

The chain couples TRBV29-1 to TRBJ2-7; unclear D gene. The V end was cut by 0 bases, the J end by 5 bases, with 17 bases between. The germline V gene has CDR1 SQVTM and CDR2 ANQGSEA. The CDR3 is made up of 15 amino acids. CDR3 residues: CSVEEVPYSGDEQYF. Written as DNA, the CDR3 is TGCAGCGTTGAAGAGGTACCGTACAGTGGCGACGAGCAGTACTTC.

The gene calls are TRBV5-4 and TRBJ2-1, with D hard to call. Looked up from germline, CDR1 is SGHNT and CDR2 is YYREEE (reference sequence). Deletions cut 0 bases from V and 6 bases from J, with 7 bases between. The CDR3 consists of 13 residues. The CDR3 DNA reads as TGTGCCAGCAGCTTGGACCTCATCAATGAGCAGTTCTTC. As protein: CASSLDLINEQFF.

CDR3 bases: TGTGCCTGGAGTGTTCAGGGTCCCGGGGCCAACGTCCTGACTTTC. Amino acids: CAWSVQGPGANVLTF. The chain joins TRBV30 to TRBJ2-6, with D possibly being TRBD1 (5 bases). The CDR3 covers 15 residues. V lost 0 bases and J lost 4, with 10 bases in between. Germline V gene lookup returns CDR1 GTSNPN and CDR2 SVGIG (reference sequence).

The J gene is TRBJ2-7, the V gene TRBV29-1, with no clear D. The CDR3 has 10 amino acids. The germline CDR1 and CDR2 sequences are SQVTM and ANQGSEA. Trimming cost V 5 bases and J 9 bases, with 11 bases left between them. The CDR3 protein is CSVIVGSQYF. As DNA, the CDR3 is TGCAGCGTTATAGTGGGATCGCAGTACTTC.